Listed below are T cell receptor beta chains from one sample, sequenced in a study of T cells in Graves' hyperthyroidism and ophthalmopathy. TCRdb passed the multiplex PCR reads through MiXCR, listing each CDR3 protein once. The top ten clones hold roughly 17% of a sample with 600,000 to 850,000 distinct CDR3 sequences, around 19% of them seen once. The source material was blood. These receptors were taken from a woman aged 45-65 years with Graves' hyperthyroidism that later progressed to Graves' ophthalmopathy. CDR3s include the opening cysteine and the closing phenylalanine or tryptophan. The D gene is left open where the match is weak. The size field is filled for only some rows; it gives once, few, many or a size class.

many,TRBJ1-5,-,TRBV6-1,CATKLGGDQPQHF,TGTGCCACCAAACTCGGTGGGGATCAGCCCCAGCATTTT
-,TRBJ1-2,-,TRBV9,CASSVDLAPDYGYTF,TGTGCCAGCAGCGTAGATTTGGCGCCGGACTATGGCTACACCTTC
-,TRBJ1-6,-,TRBV6-1,CASSRSTGLNSPLHF,TGTGCCAGCAGTAGGTCTACAGGGTTGAATTCACCCCTCCACTTT
few,TRBJ2-2,TRBD1,TRBV24-1,CATSGDRGRRLNTGELFF,TGTGCCACCAGTGGAGACAGGGGGCGTAGGTTGAACACCGGGGAGCTGTTTTTT
few,TRBJ2-7,-,TRBV5-1,CASSLGGPGEQYF,TGCGCCAGCAGCTTGGGGGGGCCCGGCGAGCAGTACTTC
few,TRBJ2-3,-,TRBV7-9,CASSLGRDGRTDTQYF,TGTGCCAGCAGCTTAGGACGGGACGGTCGCACAGATACGCAGTATTTT
few,TRBJ2-2,TRBD1,TRBV29-1,CSVDPEGTGLAGELFF,TGCAGCGTTGATCCCGAAGGGACAGGGTTAGCCGGGGAGCTGTTTTTT
-,TRBJ2-7,TRBD2,TRBV3-1,CASSQASGGASYEQYF,TGTGCCAGCAGCCAAGCTAGCGGGGGGGCGTCCTACGAGCAGTACTTC
-,TRBJ2-1,-,TRBV10-2,CASLMPGGMNEQFF,TGCGCCAGCCTAATGCCCGGGGGAATGAATGAGCAGTTCTTC
few,TRBJ2-2,-,TRBV6-1,CASRSGERDAGELFF,TGTGCCAGTAGATCAGGGGAAAGGGACGCCGGGGAGCTGTTTTTT
few,TRBJ2-3,-,TRBV10-3,CAISPGLSTDTQYF,TGTGCCATCAGCCCCGGACTCAGCACAGATACGCAGTATTTT
many,TRBJ1-2,-,TRBV20-1,CSARDRAQGNYGYTF,TGCAGTGCTAGAGATAGGGCTCAGGGGAACTATGGCTACACCTTC
-,TRBJ2-5,-,TRBV15,CATSSLSETQYF,TGTGCCACCAGCAGTTTGAGCGAGACCCAGTACTTC
few,TRBJ1-5,-,TRBV10-2,CASSEDGWEPQHF,TGCGCCAGCAGTGAGGACGGCTGGGAGCCCCAGCATTTT
many,TRBJ1-5,-,TRBV6-1,CASSVGTNQPQHF,TGTGCCAGCAGTGTTGGGACCAATCAGCCCCAGCATTTT
few,TRBJ1-6,-,TRBV10-1,CASSPGAVDSPLHF,TGCGCCAGCAGCCCGGGGGCAGTTGATTCACCCCTCCACTTT
few,TRBJ1-5,-,TRBV20-1,CSANRYSNQPQHF,TGCAGTGCTAACAGGTATAGCAATCAGCCCCAGCATTTT
few,TRBJ2-6,TRBD1,TRBV10-3,CATDQGADGANVLTF,TGTGCCACCGACCAGGGGGCGGACGGGGCCAACGTCCTGACTTTC
-,TRBJ2-2,-,TRBV7-7,CASSLGTGGSTGELFF,TGTGCTAGCAGCTTAGGTACAGGAGGGTCCACCGGGGAGCTGTTTTTT
-,TRBJ2-1,TRBD2,TRBV5-1,CASSADPLRGASYNEQFF,TGCGCCAGCAGCGCGGACCCCTTGCGGGGGGCTTCCTACAATGAGCAGTTCTTC
many,TRBJ2-7,-,TRBV5-1,CASSLSLLNPSYEQYF,TGCGCCAGCAGCTTGTCACTACTGAACCCTTCCTACGAGCAGTACTTC
-,TRBJ2-7,-,TRBV18,CASSPKKLSSYEQYF,TGTGCCAGCTCACCAAAAAAACTAAGCTCCTACGAGCAGTACTTC
many,TRBJ1-4,-,TRBV20-1,CSAPVVVGALTNEKLFF,TGCAGTGCCCCCGTAGTAGTGGGGGCTCTGACTAATGAAAAACTGTTTTTT